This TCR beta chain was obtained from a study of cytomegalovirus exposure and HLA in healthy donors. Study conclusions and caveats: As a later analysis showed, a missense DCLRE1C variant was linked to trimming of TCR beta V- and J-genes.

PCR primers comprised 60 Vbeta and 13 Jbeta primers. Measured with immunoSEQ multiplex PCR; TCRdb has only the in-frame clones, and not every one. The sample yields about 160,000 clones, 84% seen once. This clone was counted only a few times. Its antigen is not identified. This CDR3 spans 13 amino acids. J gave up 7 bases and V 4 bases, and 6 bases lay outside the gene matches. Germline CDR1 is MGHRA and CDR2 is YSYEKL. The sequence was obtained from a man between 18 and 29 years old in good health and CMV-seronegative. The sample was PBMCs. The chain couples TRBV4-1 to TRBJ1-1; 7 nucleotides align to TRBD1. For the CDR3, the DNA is TGCGCCAGCAGCCCCAGGGGGTTCCTTGAAGCTTTCTTT. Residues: CASSPRGFLEAFF.